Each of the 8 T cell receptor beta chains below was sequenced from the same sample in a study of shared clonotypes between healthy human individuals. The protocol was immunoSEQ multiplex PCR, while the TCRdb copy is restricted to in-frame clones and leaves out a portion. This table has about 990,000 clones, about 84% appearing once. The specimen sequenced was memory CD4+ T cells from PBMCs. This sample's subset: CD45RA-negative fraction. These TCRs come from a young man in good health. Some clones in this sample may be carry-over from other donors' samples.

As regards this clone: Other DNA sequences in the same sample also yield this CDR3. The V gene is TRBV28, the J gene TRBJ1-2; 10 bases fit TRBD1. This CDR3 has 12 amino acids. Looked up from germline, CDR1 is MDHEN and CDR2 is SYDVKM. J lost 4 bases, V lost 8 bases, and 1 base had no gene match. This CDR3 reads CASGDRGYGYTF. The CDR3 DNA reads TGTGCCAGCGGGGACAGGGGCTATGGCTACACCTTC.

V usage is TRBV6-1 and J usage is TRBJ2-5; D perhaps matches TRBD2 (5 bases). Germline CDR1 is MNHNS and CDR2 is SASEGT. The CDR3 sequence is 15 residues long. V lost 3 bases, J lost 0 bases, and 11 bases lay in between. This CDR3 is CASSEVGRDQETQYF. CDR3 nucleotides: TGTGCCAGCAGTGAGGTGGGGAGAGACCAAGAGACCCAGTACTTC.

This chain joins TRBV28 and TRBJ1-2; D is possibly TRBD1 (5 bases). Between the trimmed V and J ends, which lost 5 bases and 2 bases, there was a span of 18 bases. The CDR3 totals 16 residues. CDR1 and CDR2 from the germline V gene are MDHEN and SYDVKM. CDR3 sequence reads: CASSPLGQGLNYGYTF. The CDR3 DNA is TGTGCCAGCAGTCCCCTCGGGCAGGGCCTAAACTATGGCTACACCTTC.

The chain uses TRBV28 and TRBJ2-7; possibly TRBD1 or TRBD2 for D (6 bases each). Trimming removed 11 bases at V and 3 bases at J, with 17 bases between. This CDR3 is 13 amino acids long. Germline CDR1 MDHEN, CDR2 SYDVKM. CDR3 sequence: CAACRGGNYEQYF. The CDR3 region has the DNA TGTGCCGCTTGTCGAGGGGGGAACTACGAGCAGTACTTC.

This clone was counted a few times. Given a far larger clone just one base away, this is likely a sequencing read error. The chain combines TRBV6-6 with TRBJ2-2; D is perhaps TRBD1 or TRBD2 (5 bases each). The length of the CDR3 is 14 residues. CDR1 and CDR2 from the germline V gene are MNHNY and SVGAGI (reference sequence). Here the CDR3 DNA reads TGTGCCGGCAGGTCAGGGACGGACACCGGGGAGCTGTTTTTT. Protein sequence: CAGRSGTDTGELFF.

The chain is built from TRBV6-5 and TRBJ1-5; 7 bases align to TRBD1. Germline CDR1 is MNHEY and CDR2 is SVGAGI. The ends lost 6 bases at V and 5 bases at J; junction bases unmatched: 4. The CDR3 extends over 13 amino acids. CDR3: CASSRQGDQPQHF. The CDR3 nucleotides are TGTGCCAGCAGCCGACAGGGTGATCAGCCCCAGCATTTT.

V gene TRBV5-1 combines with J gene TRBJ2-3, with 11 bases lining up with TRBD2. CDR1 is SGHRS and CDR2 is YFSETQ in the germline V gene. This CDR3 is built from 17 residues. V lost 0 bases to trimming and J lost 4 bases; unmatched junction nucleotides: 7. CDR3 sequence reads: CASSLVPTSGSSDTQYF. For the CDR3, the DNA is TGCGCCAGCAGCTTGGTTCCCACTAGCGGGAGCTCAGATACGCAGTATTTT.

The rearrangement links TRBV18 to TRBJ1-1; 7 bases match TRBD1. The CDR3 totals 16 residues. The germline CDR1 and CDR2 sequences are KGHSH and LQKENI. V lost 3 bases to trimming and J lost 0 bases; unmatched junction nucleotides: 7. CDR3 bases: TGTGCCAGCTCACCGTTGACAGGGTCCCTGAACACTGAAGCTTTCTTT. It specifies CASSPLTGSLNTEAFF.